The clone carrying this T cell receptor (beta chain) occurred once. Antigen specificity is unknown. These data originate in a study of PD-1 blockade in classical Hodgkin lymphoma. With no exception, relapse followed autologous stem cell transplantation in all patients, and brentuximab vedotin exposure varied. Sequencing was performed with immunoSEQ multiplex PCR; in TCRdb, only in-frame clones are kept and a portion is missing. The data show about 40,000 clones, 87% seen once. CDR1 and CDR2 (germline): MNHNS, SASEGT. Trimming took 6 bases from V and 6 from J; bases not matched to a gene: 4. The CDR3 consists of 13 residues. Study-wide findings and caveats: By cycle point C4D1, TCR diversity had risen significantly in CD4+ cells (but not CD8+ cells). Baseline diversity was lower in partial responders and progressors than complete responders. Nivolumab starters within 1 year of ASCT were excluded. As was reported, newly diagnosed patients showed lower baseline TCR diversity than healthy donors did.

The source is a human donor with classical Hodgkin lymphoma. This specimen consisted of peripheral blood mononuclear cells (PBMCs), obtained at baseline. This chain uses TRBV6-1 with TRBJ2-2; 7 bases line up with TRBD1. CDR3 region: CASSQTGSGELFF. The CDR3 coding sequence is TGTGCCAGCAGCCAGACAGGGTCCGGGGAGCTGTTTTTT.